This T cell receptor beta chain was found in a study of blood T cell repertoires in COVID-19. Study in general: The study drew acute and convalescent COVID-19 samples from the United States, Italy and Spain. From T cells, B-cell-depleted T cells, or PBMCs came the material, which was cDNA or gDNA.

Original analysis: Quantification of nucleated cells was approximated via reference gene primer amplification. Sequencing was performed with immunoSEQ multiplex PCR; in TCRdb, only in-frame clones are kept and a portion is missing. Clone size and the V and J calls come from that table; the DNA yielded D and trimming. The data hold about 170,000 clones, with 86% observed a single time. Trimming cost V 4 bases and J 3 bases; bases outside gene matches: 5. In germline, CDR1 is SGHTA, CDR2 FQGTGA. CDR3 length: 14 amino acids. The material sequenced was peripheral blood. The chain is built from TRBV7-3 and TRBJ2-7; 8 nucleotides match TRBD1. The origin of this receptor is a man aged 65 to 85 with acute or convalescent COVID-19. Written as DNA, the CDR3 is TGTGCCAGCAGCTCGGGACAGGATCGCTACGAGCAGTACTTC. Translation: CASSSGQDRYEQYF.